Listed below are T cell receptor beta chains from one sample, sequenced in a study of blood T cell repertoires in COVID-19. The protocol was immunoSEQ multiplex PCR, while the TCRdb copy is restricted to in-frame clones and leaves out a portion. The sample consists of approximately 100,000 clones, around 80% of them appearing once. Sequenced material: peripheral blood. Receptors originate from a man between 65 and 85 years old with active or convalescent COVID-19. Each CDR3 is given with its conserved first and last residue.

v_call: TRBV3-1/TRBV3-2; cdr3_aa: CASSSSMGGEAFF
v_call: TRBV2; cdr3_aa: CASSASESNTEAFF
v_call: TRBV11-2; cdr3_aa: CASSPRVEGYGYTF
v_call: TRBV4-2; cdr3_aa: CASSRTGGENTEAFF
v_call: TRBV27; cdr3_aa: CASSLTRDRGETQYF
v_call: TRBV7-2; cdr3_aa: CASSLRTGIEAFF
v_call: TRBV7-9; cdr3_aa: CASSLFPRTGGSNQPQHF
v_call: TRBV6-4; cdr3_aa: CASSGITLLTSYEQYF
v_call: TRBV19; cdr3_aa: CASSIRQVNTEAFF
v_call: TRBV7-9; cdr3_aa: CASSPTPGEGLALNEQFF
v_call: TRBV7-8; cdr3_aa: CASSSRSHLSYEQYF
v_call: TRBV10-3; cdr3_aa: CAIHPSGNSPLHF
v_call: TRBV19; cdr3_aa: CASKDRAGYGYTF
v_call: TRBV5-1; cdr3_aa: CASSLVAGSNTEAFF
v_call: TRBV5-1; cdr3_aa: CASSLLLGVNEQYF
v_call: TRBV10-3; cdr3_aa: CAISESGSGNTIYF
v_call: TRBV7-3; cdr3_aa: CASSGRTGANVLTF
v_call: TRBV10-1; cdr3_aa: CASSGGDGQGPSF
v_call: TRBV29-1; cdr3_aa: CSGWDRRNTEAFF
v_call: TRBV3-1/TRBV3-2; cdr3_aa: CASSPGSSVNTEAFF